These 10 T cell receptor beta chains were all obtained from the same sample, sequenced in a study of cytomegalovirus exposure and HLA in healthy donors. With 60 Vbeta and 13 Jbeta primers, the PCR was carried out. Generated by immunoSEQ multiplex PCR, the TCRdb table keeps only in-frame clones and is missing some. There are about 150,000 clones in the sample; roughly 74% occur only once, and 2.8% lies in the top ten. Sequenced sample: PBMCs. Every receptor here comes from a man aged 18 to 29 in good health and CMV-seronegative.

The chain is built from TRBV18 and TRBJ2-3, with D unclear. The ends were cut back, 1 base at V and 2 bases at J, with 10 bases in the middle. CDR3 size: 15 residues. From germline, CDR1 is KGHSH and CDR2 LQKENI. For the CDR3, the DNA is TGTGCCAGCTCACCACGCTCTGGCAACACAGATACGCAGTATTTT. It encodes CASSPRSGNTDTQYF.

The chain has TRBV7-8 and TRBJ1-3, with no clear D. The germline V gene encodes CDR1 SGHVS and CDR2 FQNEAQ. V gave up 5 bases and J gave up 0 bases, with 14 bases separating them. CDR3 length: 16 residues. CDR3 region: CASSPSVDSSGNTIYF. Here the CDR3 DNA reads TGTGCCAGCAGCCCCTCCGTTGATAGCTCTGGAAACACCATATATTTT.

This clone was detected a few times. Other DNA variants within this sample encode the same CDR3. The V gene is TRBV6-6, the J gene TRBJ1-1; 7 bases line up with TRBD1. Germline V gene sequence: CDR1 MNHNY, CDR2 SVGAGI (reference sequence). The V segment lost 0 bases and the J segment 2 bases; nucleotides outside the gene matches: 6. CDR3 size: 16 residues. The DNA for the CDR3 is TGTGCCAGCAGTTACTCTGGGGACAGCTACAACACTGAAGCTTTCTTT. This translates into CASSYSGDSYNTEAFF.

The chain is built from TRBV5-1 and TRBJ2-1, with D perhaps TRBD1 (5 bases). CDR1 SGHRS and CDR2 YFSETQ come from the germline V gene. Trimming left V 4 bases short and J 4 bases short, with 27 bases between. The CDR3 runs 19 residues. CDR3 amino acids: CASSGQGNRAQAVYNEQFF. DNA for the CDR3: TGCGCCAGCAGCGGTCAGGGCAACCGGGCCCAAGCCGTTTACAATGAGCAGTTCTTC.

The CDR3 sequence is CASSRRGVVKGMNEQFF. In DNA form, the CDR3 reads TGTGCCAGCAGCCGACGGGGGGTAGTAAAGGGGATGAATGAGCAGTTCTTC. The chain carries TRBV27 and TRBJ2-1; TRBD2 matches at 7 bases. Unmatched junction bases numbered 18, after V lost 6 bases and J lost 7 bases. This CDR3 has 17 amino acids. Germline assignment: CDR1 MNHEY and CDR2 SMNVEV (reference sequence).

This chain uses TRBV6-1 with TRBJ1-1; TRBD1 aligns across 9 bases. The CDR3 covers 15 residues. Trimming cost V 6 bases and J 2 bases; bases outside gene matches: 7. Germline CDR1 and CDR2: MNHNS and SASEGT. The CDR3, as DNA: TGTGCCAGCAGGACGGACAGGGGATTCAACACTGAAGCTTTCTTT. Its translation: CASRTDRGFNTEAFF.

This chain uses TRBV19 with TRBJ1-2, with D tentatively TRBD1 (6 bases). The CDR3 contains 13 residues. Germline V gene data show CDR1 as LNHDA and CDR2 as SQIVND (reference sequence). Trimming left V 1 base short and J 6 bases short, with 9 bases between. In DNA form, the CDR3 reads TGTGCCAGTAGTATAGCACAGGGACATGGCTACACCTTC. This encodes CASSIAQGHGYTF. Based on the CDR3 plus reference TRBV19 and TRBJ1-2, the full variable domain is DGGITQSPKYLFRKEGQNVTLSCEQNLNHDAMYWYRQDPGQGLRLIYYSQIVNDFQKGDIAEGYSVSREKKESFPLTVTSAQKNPTAFYLCASSIAQGHGYTFGSGTRLTVV.

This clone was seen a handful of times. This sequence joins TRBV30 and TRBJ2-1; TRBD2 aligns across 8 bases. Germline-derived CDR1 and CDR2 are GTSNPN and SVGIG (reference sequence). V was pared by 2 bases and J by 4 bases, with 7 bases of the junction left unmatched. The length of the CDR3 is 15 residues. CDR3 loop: CAWSRSRGGYNEQFF. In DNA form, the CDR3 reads TGTGCCTGGAGTCGGAGCCGGGGGGGGTACAATGAGCAGTTCTTC.

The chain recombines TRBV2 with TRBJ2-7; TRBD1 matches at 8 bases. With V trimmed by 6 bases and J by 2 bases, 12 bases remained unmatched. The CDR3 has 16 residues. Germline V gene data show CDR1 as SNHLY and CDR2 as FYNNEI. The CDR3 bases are TGTGCCAGCAGACCTCAGGGGGCGCGGAGGCCCTACGAGCAGTACGTC. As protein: CASRPQGARRPYEQYV.

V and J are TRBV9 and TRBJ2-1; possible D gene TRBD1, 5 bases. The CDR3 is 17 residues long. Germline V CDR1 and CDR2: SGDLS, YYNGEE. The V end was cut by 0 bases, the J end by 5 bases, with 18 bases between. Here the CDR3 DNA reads TGTGCCAGCAGCGTAGCTCTAGGGGCAGCCCCGGACAATGAGCAGTTCTTC. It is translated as CASSVALGAAPDNEQFF. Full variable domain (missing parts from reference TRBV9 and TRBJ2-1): DSGVTQTPKHLITATGQRVTLRCSPRSGDLSVYWYQQSLDQGLQFLIQYYNGEERAKGNILERFSAQQFPDLHSELNLSSLELGDSALYFCASSVALGAAPDNEQFFGPGTRLTVL.